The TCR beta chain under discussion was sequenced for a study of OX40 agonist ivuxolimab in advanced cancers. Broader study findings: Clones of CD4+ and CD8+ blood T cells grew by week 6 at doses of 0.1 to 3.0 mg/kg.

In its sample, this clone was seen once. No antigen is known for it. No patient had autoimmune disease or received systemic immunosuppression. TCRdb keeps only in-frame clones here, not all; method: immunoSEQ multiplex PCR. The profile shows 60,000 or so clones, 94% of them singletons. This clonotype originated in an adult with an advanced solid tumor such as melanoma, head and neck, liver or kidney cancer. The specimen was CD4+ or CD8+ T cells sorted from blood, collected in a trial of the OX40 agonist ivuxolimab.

The CDR3 coding sequence is TGTGCCAGCAGCTTATTCCCGGGGGTGACCCAGTACTTC. Amino acid sequence: CASSLFPGVTQYF. The chain is built from TRBV5-6 and TRBJ2-5; possible D gene TRBD2, 6 bases. The CDR3 covers 13 residues. Deletions cut 2 bases from V and 7 bases from J, with 12 bases between. Germline lookup yields CDR1 SGHDT and CDR2 YYEEEE. The variable domain in full, with the rest retrieved from reference TRBV5-6 and TRBJ2-5, is DAGVTQSPTHLIKTRGQQVTLRCSPKSGHDTVSWYQQALGQGPQFIFQYYEEEERQRGNFPDRFSGHQFPNYSSELNVNALLLGDSALYLCASSLFPGVTQYFGPGTRLLVL.